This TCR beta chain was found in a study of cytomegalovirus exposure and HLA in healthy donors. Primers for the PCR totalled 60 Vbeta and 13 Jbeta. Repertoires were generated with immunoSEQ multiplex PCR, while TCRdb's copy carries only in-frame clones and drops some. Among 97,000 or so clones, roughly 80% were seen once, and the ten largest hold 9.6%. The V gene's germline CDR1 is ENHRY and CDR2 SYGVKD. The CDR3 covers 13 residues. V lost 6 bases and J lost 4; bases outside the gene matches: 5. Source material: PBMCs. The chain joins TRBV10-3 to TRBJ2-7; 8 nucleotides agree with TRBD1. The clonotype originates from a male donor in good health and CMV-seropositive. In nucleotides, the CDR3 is TGTGCCATCAGCCCGGGACAGGAGTACGAGCAGTACTTC. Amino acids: CAISPGQEYEQYF.